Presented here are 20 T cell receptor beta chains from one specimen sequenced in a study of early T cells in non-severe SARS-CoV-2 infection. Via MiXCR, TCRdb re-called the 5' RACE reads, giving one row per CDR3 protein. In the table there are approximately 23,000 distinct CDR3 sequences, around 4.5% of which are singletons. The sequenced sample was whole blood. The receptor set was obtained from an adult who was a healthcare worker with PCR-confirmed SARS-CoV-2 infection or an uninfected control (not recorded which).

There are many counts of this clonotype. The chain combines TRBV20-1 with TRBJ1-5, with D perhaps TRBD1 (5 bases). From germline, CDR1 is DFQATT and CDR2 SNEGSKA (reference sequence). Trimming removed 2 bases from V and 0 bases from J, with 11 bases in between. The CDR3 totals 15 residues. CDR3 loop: CSARQGSFSNQPQHF. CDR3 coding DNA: TGCAGTGCTAGACAGGGATCCTTTAGCAATCAGCCCCAGCATTTT.

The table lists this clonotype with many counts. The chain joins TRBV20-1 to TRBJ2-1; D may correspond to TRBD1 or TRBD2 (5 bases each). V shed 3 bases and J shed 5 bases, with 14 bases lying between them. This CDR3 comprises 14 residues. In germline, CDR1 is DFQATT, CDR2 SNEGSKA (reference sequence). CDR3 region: CSASNRRGDNEQFF. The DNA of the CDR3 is TGCAGTGCTAGTAATCGTCGGGGCGACAATGAGCAGTTCTTC.

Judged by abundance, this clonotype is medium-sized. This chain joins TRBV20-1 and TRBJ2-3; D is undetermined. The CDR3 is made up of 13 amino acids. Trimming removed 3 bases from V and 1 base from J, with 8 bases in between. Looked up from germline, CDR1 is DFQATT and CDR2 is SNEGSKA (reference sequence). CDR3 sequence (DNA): TGCAGTGCTAGGGATGAACGCACAGATACGCAGTATTTT. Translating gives CSARDERTDTQYF.

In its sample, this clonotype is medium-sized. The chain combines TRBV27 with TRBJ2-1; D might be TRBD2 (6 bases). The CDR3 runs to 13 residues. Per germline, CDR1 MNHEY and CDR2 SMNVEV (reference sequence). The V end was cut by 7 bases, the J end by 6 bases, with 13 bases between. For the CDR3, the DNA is TGTGCCAGCACGGGAGAGGGACGCAATGAGCAGTTCTTC. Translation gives CASTGEGRNEQFF.

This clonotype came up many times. The CDR3 here is CSARAQGAFNNSPLHF. DNA for the CDR3: TGCAGTGCTAGGGCGCAGGGGGCTTTTAATAATTCACCCCTCCACTTT. The chain is built from TRBV20-1 and TRBJ1-6; 8 nucleotides align to TRBD1. Germline trimming cut 3 bases from V and 5 bases from J; bases unmatched to any gene: 9. The length of the CDR3 is 16 residues. The V gene's germline CDR1 is DFQATT and CDR2 SNEGSKA (reference sequence).

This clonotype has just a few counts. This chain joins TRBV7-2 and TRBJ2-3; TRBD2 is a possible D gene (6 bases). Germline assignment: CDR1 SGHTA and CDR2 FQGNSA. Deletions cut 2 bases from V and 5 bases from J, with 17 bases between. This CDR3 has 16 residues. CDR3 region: CASSLFSSVEGDTQYF. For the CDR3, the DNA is TGTGCCAGCAGCTTATTCTCCAGCGTGGAGGGAGATACGCAGTATTTT.

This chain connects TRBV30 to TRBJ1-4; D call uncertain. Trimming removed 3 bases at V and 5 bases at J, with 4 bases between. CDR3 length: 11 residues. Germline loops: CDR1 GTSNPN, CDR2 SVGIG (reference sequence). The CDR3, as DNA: TGTGCCTGGAGAGGGAATGAAAAACTGTTTTTT. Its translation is CAWRGNEKLFF.

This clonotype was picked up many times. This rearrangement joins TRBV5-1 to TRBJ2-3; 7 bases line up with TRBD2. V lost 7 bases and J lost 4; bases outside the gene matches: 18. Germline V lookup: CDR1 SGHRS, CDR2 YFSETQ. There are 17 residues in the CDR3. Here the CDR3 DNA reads TGCGCCAGCTCCCCCCTTGGCGGAGCGGGATCTGCAGATACGCAGTATTTT. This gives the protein CASSPLGGAGSADTQYF.

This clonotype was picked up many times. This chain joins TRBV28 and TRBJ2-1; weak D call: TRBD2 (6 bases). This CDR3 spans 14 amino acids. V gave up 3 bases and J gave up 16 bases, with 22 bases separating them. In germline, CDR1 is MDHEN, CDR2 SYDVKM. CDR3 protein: CASSFGPPEGLSFF. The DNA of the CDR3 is TGTGCCAGCAGTTTTGGACCCCCGGAGGGCCTAAGTTTCTTC.

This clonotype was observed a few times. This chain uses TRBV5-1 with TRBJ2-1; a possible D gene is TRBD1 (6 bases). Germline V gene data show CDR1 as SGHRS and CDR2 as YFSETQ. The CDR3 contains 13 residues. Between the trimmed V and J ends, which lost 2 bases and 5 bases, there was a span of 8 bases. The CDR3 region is CASSFRGDNEQFF. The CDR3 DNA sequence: TGCGCCAGCAGCTTCAGGGGTGACAATGAGCAGTTCTTC. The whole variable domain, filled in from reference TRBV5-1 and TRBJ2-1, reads KAGVTQTPRYLIKTRGQQVTLSCSPISGHRSVSWYQQTPGQGLQFLFEYFSETQRNKGNFPGRFSGRQFSNSRSEMNVSTLELGDSALYLCASSFRGDNEQFFGPGTRLTVL.

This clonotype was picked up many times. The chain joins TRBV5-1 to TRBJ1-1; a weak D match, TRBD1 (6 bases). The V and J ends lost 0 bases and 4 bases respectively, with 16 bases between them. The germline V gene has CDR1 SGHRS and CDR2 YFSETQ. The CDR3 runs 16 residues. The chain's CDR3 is CASSLGSGGRLTEAFF. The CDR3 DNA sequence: TGCGCCAGCAGCTTGGGGAGCGGGGGCAGGCTCACTGAAGCTTTCTTT.

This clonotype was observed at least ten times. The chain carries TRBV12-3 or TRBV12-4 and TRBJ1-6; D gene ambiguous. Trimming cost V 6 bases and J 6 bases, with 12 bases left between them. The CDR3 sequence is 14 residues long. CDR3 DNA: TGTGCCAGCAGCCGTACACGGACTAATTCACCCCTCCACTTT. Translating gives CASSRTRTNSPLHF.

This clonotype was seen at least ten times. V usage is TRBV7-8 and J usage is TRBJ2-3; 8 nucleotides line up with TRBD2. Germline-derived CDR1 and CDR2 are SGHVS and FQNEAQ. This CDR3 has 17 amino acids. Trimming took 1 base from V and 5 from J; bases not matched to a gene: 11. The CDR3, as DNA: TGTGCCAGCAGCTTAGAGGCCGGGGGGGCCATGAAAGATACGCAGTATTTT. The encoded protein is CASSLEAGGAMKDTQYF.

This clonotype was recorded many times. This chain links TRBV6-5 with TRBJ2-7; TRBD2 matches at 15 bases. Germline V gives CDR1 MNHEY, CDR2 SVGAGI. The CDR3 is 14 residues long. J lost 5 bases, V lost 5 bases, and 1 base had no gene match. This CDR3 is CASSRTSGRDEQYF. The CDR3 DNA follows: TGTGCCAGCAGTAGGACTAGCGGGAGGGACGAGCAGTACTTC.

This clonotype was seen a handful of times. This CDR3 reads CASSPSGRAFGTYEQYF. The CDR3 bases are TGTGCCAGCAGCCCTAGCGGGAGGGCGTTCGGCACCTACGAGCAGTACTTC. This chain links TRBV6-6 with TRBJ2-7; the match to TRBD2 covers 12 bases. There are 17 residues in the CDR3. V lost 6 bases to trimming and J lost 2 bases; unmatched junction nucleotides: 11. Germline V gene sequence: CDR1 MNHNY, CDR2 SVGAGI (reference sequence).

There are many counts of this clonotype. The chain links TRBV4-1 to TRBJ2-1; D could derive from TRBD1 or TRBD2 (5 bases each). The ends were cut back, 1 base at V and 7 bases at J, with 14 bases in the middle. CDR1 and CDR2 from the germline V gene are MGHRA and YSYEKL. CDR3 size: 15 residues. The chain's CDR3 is CASSQVGASWNEQFF. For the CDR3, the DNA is TGCGCCAGCAGCCAAGTCGGGGCTAGTTGGAATGAGCAGTTCTTC.

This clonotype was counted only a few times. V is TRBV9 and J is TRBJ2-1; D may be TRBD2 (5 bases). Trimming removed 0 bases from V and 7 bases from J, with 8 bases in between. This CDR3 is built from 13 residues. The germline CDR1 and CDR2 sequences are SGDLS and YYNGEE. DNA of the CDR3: TGTGCCAGCAGCGTAGGTGGCGGGAATGAGCAGTTCTTC. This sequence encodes CASSVGGGNEQFF. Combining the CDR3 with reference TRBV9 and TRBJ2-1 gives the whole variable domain DSGVTQTPKHLITATGQRVTLRCSPRSGDLSVYWYQQSLDQGLQFLIQYYNGEERAKGNILERFSAQQFPDLHSELNLSSLELGDSALYFCASSVGGGNEQFFGPGTRLTVL.

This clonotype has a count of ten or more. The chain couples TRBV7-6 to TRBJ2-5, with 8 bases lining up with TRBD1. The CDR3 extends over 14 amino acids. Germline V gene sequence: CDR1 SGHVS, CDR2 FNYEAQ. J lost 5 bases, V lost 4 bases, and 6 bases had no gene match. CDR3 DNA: TGTGCCAGCAGCTCTAGAAGACAGGGGGAGACCCAGTACTTC. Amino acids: CASSSRRQGETQYF. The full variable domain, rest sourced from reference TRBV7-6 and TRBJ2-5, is GAGVSQSPRYKVTKRGQDVALRCDPISGHVSLYWYRQALGQGPEFLTYFNYEAQQDKSGLPNDRFSAERPEGSISTLTIQRTEQRDSAMYRCASSSRRQGETQYFGPGTRLLVL.

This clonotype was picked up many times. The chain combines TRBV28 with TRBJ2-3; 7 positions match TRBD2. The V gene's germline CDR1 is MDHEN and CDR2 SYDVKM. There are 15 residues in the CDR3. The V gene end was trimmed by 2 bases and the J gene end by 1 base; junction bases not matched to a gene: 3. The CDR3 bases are TGTGCCAGCAGTTTAGCAGCGGGGCGCACAGATACGCAGTATTTT. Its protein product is CASSLAAGRTDTQYF.

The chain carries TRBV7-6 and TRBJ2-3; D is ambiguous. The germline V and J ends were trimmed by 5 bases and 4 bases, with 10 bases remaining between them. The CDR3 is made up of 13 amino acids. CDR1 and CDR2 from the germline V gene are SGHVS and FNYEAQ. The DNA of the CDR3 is TGTGCCAGCAGCCCCTCGGGCCCAGATACGCAGTATTTT. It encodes CASSPSGPDTQYF.